Listed below are T cell receptor beta chains from one sample, sequenced in a study of blood T cell repertoires in COVID-19. Sequencing used immunoSEQ multiplex PCR; TCRdb keeps in-frame clones, though not all of them. The sample lists roughly 190,000 clones, 82% seen once, with 10% to 15% in the top ten. The sequencing sample was made of PBMCs or T cells enriched from blood (not recorded which). Receptors were obtained from a man aged 40-49 years who had recovered from COVID-19. Each CDR3 is given with its conserved first and last residue.

>TRBJ1-1|TRBV28
CASSFLSGQGAGWAFF
>TRBJ2-3|TRBV7-2
CASSAADTQYF
>TRBJ1-4|TRBV5-8
CASSLHRTGLDEKLFF
>TRBJ2-3|TRBV5-1
CASSALSGGRTDTQYF
>TRBJ2-6|TRBV28
CASSLRTGSSGANVLTF
>TRBJ1-2|TRBV3-1/TRBV3-2
CASSQLGRGNGYTF
>TRBJ2-1|TRBV28
CASSLIAGSSYNEQFF
>TRBJ2-5|TRBV9
CASSVATGVWETQYF
>TRBJ1-6|TRBV10-2
CASSSPDRGMYNSPLHF
>TRBJ2-1|TRBV20-1
CSASGLAGGATNEQFF
>TRBJ2-1|TRBV24-1
CATSDPFRGNEQFF
>TRBJ2-3|TRBV4-3
CASSQLSGGSTDTQYF
>TRBJ1-2|TRBV12-3/TRBV12-4
CASSWQGGGYTF
>TRBJ1-1|TRBV15
CATSRDQSQRRADEAFF
>TRBJ2-7|TRBV10-2
CASSERGTMRTEQYF
>TRBJ2-1|TRBV29-1
CSVDRASGREQFF
>TRBJ1-4|TRBV15
CATSSPDRGVEKLFF
>TRBJ1-1|TRBV2
CASSTDMNTEAFF
>TRBJ2-7|TRBV25-1
CASSDQGQGLSEQYF
>TRBJ2-1|TRBV10-1
CASSLPGQGFSEQFF
>TRBJ2-2|TRBV4-2
CASSQTGVTGELFF
>TRBJ2-3|TRBV6-5
CASSRVAGLKDTQYF
>TRBJ2-2|TRBV11-3
CASSLGGSGELFF
>TRBJ2-1|TRBV27
CASRRLAGVYNEQFF
>TRBJ1-5|TRBV30
CAWSVTLHQPQHF
>TRBJ2-2|TRBV29-1
CSVIRDRATGELFF
>TRBJ2-5|TRBV7-3
CASSSTPSGGRETQYF
>TRBJ1-6|TRBV6-1
CASSGVAGTGNSPLHF
>TRBJ1-4|TRBV5-1
CASSPGFNEKLFF
>TRBJ2-1|TRBV4-2
CASSQTHNEQFF